The 4 T cell receptor beta chains in this list originate from one sample, sequenced in a study of blood T cells in healthy people across ages (dated by TCRdb to about 2015). Library generation was performed with 5' RACE. Sequencer: Illumina HiSeq 2500. The second PCR ran for roughly 7 to 12 cycles and used a J-beta primer mix along with a sample-barcoded 5' primer. TCRdb passed the public sequencing reads through fastp at Q25 and MiXCR, retaining productive beta sequences. Identical CDR3 proteins give one entry, which carries the most common genes and DNA. Present in this sample are over a million distinct CDR3 sequences, about 25% of which were seen just once. In total, the top ten clones hold 0.75% of the sample. These data were also reused for a study on T cells of mothers and their children.

The sequenced sample was blood. These receptors all stem from a girl aged 2-10 years in good health.

This clonotype appeared a few times. This chain uses TRBV12-3 or TRBV12-4 with TRBJ2-5; 9 bases match TRBD1. The better agreement between TRBJ2-7 and the DNA end casts doubt on the J call. The CDR3 is 14 amino acids. This chain's CDR3 is CASSLGDRALEQYF. In DNA form, the CDR3 reads TGTGCCAGCAGTTTAGGGGACAGGGCCCTCGAGCAGTACTTC.

The rearrangement joins TRBV13 to TRBJ2-3, with TRBD2 matching over 7 bases. J was trimmed by 4 bases and V by 5 bases; bases with no gene match: 6. Germline loops: CDR1 PRHDT, CDR2 FYEKMQ (reference sequence). The CDR3 has 14 amino acids. The CDR3 protein is CASSNAGDPDTQYF. CDR3 DNA sequence: TGTGCCAGCAGCAATGCGGGGGATCCAGATACGCAGTATTTT.

The gene calls are TRBV7-8 and TRBJ1-2, with TRBD1 matching over 9 bases. V lost 5 bases to trimming and J lost 11 bases; unmatched junction nucleotides: 15. The germline V gene encodes CDR1 SGHVS and CDR2 FQNEAQ. The CDR3 covers 15 residues. Here the CDR3 DNA reads TGTGCCAGCAGCCAATCCGGGACAGGGTCTGCCGATTACACCTTC. Encoded protein: CASSQSGTGSADYTF.

This chain links TRBV12-3 or TRBV12-4 with TRBJ1-2, with 8 bases that match TRBD1. The CDR3 runs to 12 residues. V shed 4 bases and J 8 bases; nucleotides not matched to a gene: 3. For the CDR3, the DNA is TGTGCCAGCAGTTGGGACAGGCCCGGCTACACCTTC. Protein: CASSWDRPGYTF.